One sample yielded the 7 T cell receptor beta chains listed below, sequenced in a study of T cell responses to AZD1222 COVID-19 vaccine. Clones were read by immunoSEQ multiplex PCR, and TCRdb kept only the in-frame ones, dropping some. Of hundreds of thousands of clones listed, 93% are singletons. This sample comprised peripheral blood, obtained on day 0 of MenACWY control vaccination. The origin of the receptors is an adult in good health.

J is TRBJ1-2 and V is TRBV6-2 or TRBV6-3; 8 bases are shared with TRBD1. The CDR3 is 15 residues long. The germline V gene encodes CDR1 MNHEY and CDR2 SVGEGT. Trimming at V came to 5 bases and at J to 3 bases, leaving 8 bases not matched to a gene. The CDR3 reads CASSRSDRVDYGYTF. CDR3 in DNA: TGTGCCAGCAGTCGATCGGACAGGGTTGACTATGGCTACACCTTC.

The chain carries TRBV15 and TRBJ2-3, with D hard to call. The CDR3 totals 13 residues. V was pared by 0 bases and J by 4 bases, with 5 bases between. From germline, CDR1 is LNHNV and CDR2 YYDKDF (reference sequence). The CDR3 here is CATSRDIADTQYF. The CDR3, as DNA: TGTGCCACCAGCAGAGATATAGCAGATACGCAGTATTTT.

This clone was seen only once. The chain uses TRBV7-2 and TRBJ2-3; possibly TRBD2 for D (5 bases). This CDR3 spans 15 amino acids. Germline CDR1 and CDR2: SGHTA and FQGNSA. V lost 3 bases and J lost 0, with 10 bases in between. CDR3 nucleotide sequence: TGTGCCAGCAGCTTCACCGGGGTTAGCACAGATACGCAGTATTTT. It yields the protein CASSFTGVSTDTQYF. The whole variable domain, filled in from reference TRBV7-2 and TRBJ2-3, reads GAGVSQSPSNKVTEKGKDVELRCDPISGHTALYWYRQSLGQGLEFLIYFQGNSAPDKSGLPSDRFSAERTGGSVSTLTIQRTQQEDSAVYLCASSFTGVSTDTQYFGPGTRLTVL.

As DNA, the CDR3 is TGTGCCAGCAGCTTAAATTGGCAGGACTATGGCTACACCTTC. Its protein is CASSLNWQDYGYTF. V gene TRBV7-2 combines with J gene TRBJ1-2, with D unclear. Germline CDR1 is SGHTA and CDR2 is FQGNSA. V was cut by 2 bases and J by 3 bases, with 10 bases left in between. The CDR3 covers 14 residues.

This chain uses TRBV9 with TRBJ2-3; 14 bases line up with TRBD2. The CDR3 totals 18 residues. The V gene's germline CDR1 is SGDLS and CDR2 YYNGEE. The junction had 9 bases not matched to a gene; V was cut back by 6 bases and J by 0 bases. CDR3 DNA sequence: TGTGCCAGCAACCGAGGACTAGCGGGGGGCGAAAGCACAGATACGCAGTATTTT. Its protein product is CASNRGLAGGESTDTQYF. Together with reference TRBV9 and TRBJ2-3, the CDR3 gives the full variable domain: DSGVTQTPKHLITATGQRVTLRCSPRSGDLSVYWYQQSLDQGLQFLIQYYNGEERAKGNILERFSAQQFPDLHSELNLSSLELGDSALYFCASNRGLAGGESTDTQYFGPGTRLTVL.

The chain couples TRBV3-1 (or the pseudogene TRBV3-2) to TRBJ1-1; D is uncertain. V lost 3 bases, J lost 5 bases, and 10 bases lay in between. The CDR3 runs 13 residues. Germline CDR1 reads LGHDT; CDR2 reads YNNKEL (reference sequence). In DNA form, the CDR3 reads TGTGCCAGCAGCCAGGGTTTTTGGACTGAAGCTTTCTTT. Translation: CASSQGFWTEAFF.

The chain carries TRBV4-1 and TRBJ1-1, with TRBD1 identical over 9 bases. This CDR3 spans 18 amino acids. The ends lost 0 bases at V and 0 bases at J; junction bases unmatched: 8. Germline CDR1 reads MGHRA; CDR2 reads YSYEKL. The CDR3 spells CASSQEGGQGIMNTEAFF. The CDR3 DNA follows: TGCGCCAGCAGCCAAGAGGGGGGACAGGGAATAATGAACACTGAAGCTTTCTTT.